The 11 T cell receptor beta chains below all came from one sample that was sequenced in a study of T cells after yellow fever vaccination. MiXCR was run by TCRdb on the 5' RACE reads, yielding one entry per CDR3 protein. The sample has 610,000 or so distinct CDR3 sequences, more than 9% seen once; the top ten hold 15%. The sample here was PBMCs, taken on the day of the yellow fever booster vaccination. These TCRs come from a man younger than 45 who received the YFV17D yellow fever vaccine.

This clonotype was counted between two and nine times. The V call is TRBV12-3 or TRBV12-4, the J call TRBJ1-4; D uncertain. The CDR3 runs to 12 residues. V dropped 6 bases and J dropped 8 bases, with 10 bases sitting between them. The CDR3 bases are TGTGCCAGCAGCGTATTAGGCGAAAAACTGTTTTTT. This gives the protein CASSVLGEKLFF.

This clonotype was detected a few times. This sequence joins TRBV6-1 and TRBJ2-5; the match to TRBD1 covers 8 bases. This CDR3 is built from 13 residues. Germline values: CDR1 MNHNS, CDR2 SASEGT. With 6 bases clipped from V and 7 bases from J, the junction kept 7 bases outside the gene matches. The CDR3 spells CASRSGQAGTQYF. DNA of the CDR3: TGTGCCAGCAGATCGGGACAGGCGGGGACCCAGTACTTC.

This chain's CDR3 is CASSETGGTDTQYF. The CDR3 DNA sequence: TGTGCCAGCAGCGAGACAGGGGGCACAGATACGCAGTATTTT. This chain uses TRBV7-8 with TRBJ2-3; 8 bases line up with TRBD1. This CDR3 region has 14 residues. V was pared by 5 bases and J by 1 base, with 2 bases of the junction left unmatched. Germline V gene lookup returns CDR1 SGHVS and CDR2 FQNEAQ.

This clonotype was seen a few times. The chain joins TRBV10-2 to TRBJ2-1, with D possibly matching TRBD1 (6 bases). With 6 bases removed from V and 6 bases from J, the gap between germline ends came to 24 bases. The CDR3 totals 17 residues. Germline-derived CDR1 and CDR2 are WSHSY and SAAADI. Here the CDR3 DNA reads TGCGCCAGCAGGCCGACCCCAGGGGTTTTGTACAGCAATGAGCAGTTCTTC. Its translation is CASRPTPGVLYSNEQFF.

A few counts support this clonotype. The V and J genes are TRBV7-8 and TRBJ2-3; 8 bases line up with TRBD1. The CDR3 length is 17 residues. Germline V gives CDR1 SGHVS, CDR2 FQNEAQ. V shed 3 bases and J 3 bases; nucleotides not matched to a gene: 11. The CDR3 loop reads CASSFRGWTGFTDTQYF. DNA for the CDR3: TGTGCCAGCAGCTTTCGCGGCTGGACAGGGTTTACAGATACGCAGTATTTT.

The V and J genes are TRBV29-1 and TRBJ2-7; no definite D call. The length of the CDR3 is 11 residues. The germline V and J ends were trimmed by 4 bases and 4 bases, with 8 bases remaining between them. The germline CDR1 and CDR2 sequences are SQVTM and ANQGSEA. The chain's CDR3 is CSVGLRYEQYF. The DNA of the CDR3 is TGCAGCGTTGGACTCCGGTACGAGCAGTACTTC.

The chain uses TRBV2 and TRBJ2-1; TRBD1 agrees at 11 bases. This CDR3 spans 17 amino acids. The trim removed 3 bases at V and 8 bases at J, leaving 12 bases unmatched. In germline, CDR1 is SNHLY, CDR2 FYNNEI. CDR3 residues: CASSDSGQGAFVDEQFF. In DNA, the CDR3 is TGTGCCAGCAGTGATAGTGGACAGGGGGCATTCGTAGATGAGCAGTTCTTC.

This rearrangement joins TRBV7-3 to TRBJ1-2, with D unresolved. CDR1 is SGHTA, CDR2 FQGTGA, per germline. The length of the CDR3 is 13 residues. V lost 5 bases and J lost 2, with 9 bases in between. CDR3 nucleotides: TGTGCCAGCAGCCAGGACGAAAACTATGGCTACACCTTC. As protein: CASSQDENYGYTF.

In its sample, this clonotype was seen a few times. This chain joins TRBV3-1 and TRBJ2-5; TRBD2 matches 8 bases. V gave up 1 base and J gave up 4 bases; unmatched junction bases: 8. Germline V gene sequence: CDR1 LGHDT, CDR2 YNNKEL (reference sequence). The CDR3 runs 16 residues. CDR3 loop: CASSQVSREGIETQYF. CDR3 coding DNA: TGTGCCAGCAGCCAAGTATCCCGGGAGGGCATAGAGACCCAGTACTTC.

V is TRBV29-1 and J is TRBJ2-1, with 13 bases identical to TRBD2. From germline, CDR1 is SQVTM and CDR2 ANQGSEA. The V gene end was trimmed by 7 bases and the J gene end by 8 bases; junction bases not matched to a gene: 8. There are 14 residues in the CDR3. The CDR3 nucleotides read TGCAGCGGATTCGAGACTAGCGGGAGGTATGAGCAGTTCTTC. Residues: CSGFETSGRYEQFF.

The chain uses TRBV4-3 and TRBJ2-1; D call uncertain. Germline loops: CDR1 LGHNA, CDR2 YSLEER. V lost 1 base and J 12 bases, leaving 19 bases between the germline ends. The CDR3 is 15 amino acids. CDR3: CASSQGGGPSLGQFF. Here the CDR3 DNA reads TGCGCCAGCAGCCAAGGCGGCGGACCCTCGCTTGGGCAGTTCTTC.